This TCR beta chain was retrieved from a study of blood T cells in healthy people across ages (dated by TCRdb to between 2014 and 2017). For the study in its entirety: In model experiments, template switching captured roughly one uniquely barcoded TCR beta cDNA molecule for every two T cells. The study measured age-related changes in TCR beta repertoire diversity using deep sequencing normalized with unique cDNA molecular identifiers. The donors were divided into four age groups: young (average approximately 17 years), middle-aged (about 39), aged (about 56) and long-lived (roughly 86). Donors of different ages were randomly distributed across sequencing lanes to avoid experimental bias. The study analyzed two additional independent replicas of 1 million unique cDNA reads from the same blood draw for two donors, one aged 18 to 30 and one aged 80 or older.

Libraries were constructed by 5' RACE. The sequencer was an Illumina HiSeq 2500. A second PCR of roughly 7 to 12 cycles was run with a J-beta primer mix and a sample-barcoded 5' primer. A template-switch 5' adaptor carrying 12 random nucleotides introduced a unique molecular identifier onto each TCR beta cDNA molecule. Each sample yielded at least 3 million CDR3-containing paired-end reads. All of the RNA was converted into first-strand cDNA using the Mint cDNA synthesis kit, with a TRBC-specific oligonucleotide serving as the primer. All cDNA was treated with uracil-DNA glycosylase and then went through a first 18-cycle PCR with the universal primers M1SS and BC2_uni_R. Regarding the original processing steps: For normalization, 1 million high-quality reads were randomly selected from each sample, with every read carrying a distinct molecular identifier. Instead of being binned into consensus sequences, reads that shared molecular identifiers were thrown out. MiTCR, run with a Q25 quality threshold and the strictest error-elimination algorithm, handled CDR3 identification, clonotype clustering and error correction. A nonparametric unseen species model using Euler transformation provided a lower-bound estimate of total TCR beta diversity. TCRdb trimmed the raw reads at Q25, called clones with MiXCR and kept productive beta chains. Rows with a matching CDR3 protein are joined into one entry that keeps the most common DNA and genes. These V and J calls are TCRdb output, not the study's own analysis. For this sample the table gives roughly 1,500,000 distinct CDR3 sequences, of which 42% were detected only once. 6.5% to 10% of the sample rests with the top ten.

Donors were 35 to 40 systemically healthy Caucasian individuals from Russia aged about 6 to 100 years. Approximately 9 milliliters of peripheral blood were collected from each donor into EDTA-treated Vacutainer tubes. Ficoll-Paque density-gradient centrifugation was used to isolate PBMCs, with at least 7 million per sample. Total RNA was extracted from PBMCs with Trizol reagent, with at least 6 micrograms obtained per sample. For every donor, flow cytometry on a PBMC aliquot measured the percentage of naive CD45RAhigh/CD27high T cells. CDR1 and CDR2 are drawn from the germline V gene: MNHEY, SVGAGI. After removal of 11 bases from V and 3 bases from J, the junction retains 12 bases not matched to a gene. The CDR3 has 16 amino acids, counting the end cysteine and phenylalanine. Only the CDR3 portion is preserved as DNA: 48 bases, with reading frame beginning at the first base. In its sample, this clonotype was seen once. There is no known antigen for this receptor. No much larger clonotype is one base removed from it; base qualities were not supplied.

Broader findings and caveats from the paper: Bulk unsorted PBMC profiling prevented conclusive comparison of naive and antigen-experienced compartments. Because donor CMV infection status was unknown, age-related changes in expanded clonotypes were potentially confounded. Observed TCR beta diversity per million T cells fell roughly linearly with age, and a significant reduction was already apparent by age around 36. Observed TCR beta diversity correlated strongly with the percentage of naive T cells measured by flow cytometry. Estimates of total diversity based on one million sequenced T cells were regarded as lower bounds and as underestimates. Compared with the aged group, the long-lived group had more naive CD4+ T cells, fewer expanded clones and increased TCR diversity, suggesting age selection.

The chain was built from TRBV6-5 and TRBJ2-5; 13 of the junction bases match TRBD2. The TCR comes from a woman aged 18-30 years in good health. The source material was blood. The CDR3: CAPERTSGSLEETQYF. The DNA reads TGTGCCCCGGAGCGGACTAGCGGGAGCTTGGAAGAGACCCAGTACTTC.